The next 24 T cell receptor beta chains were all read from a single sample in a study of blood T cell repertoires in COVID-19. Clones were sequenced by immunoSEQ multiplex PCR, and TCRdb holds only the in-frame ones, with some missing. The table records around 100,000 clones, about four fifths of them present only once. Sequenced sample: peripheral blood. These receptors all stem from a human donor in a cohort sampled during active COVID-19.

The V gene is TRBV5-1, the J gene TRBJ1-3; TRBD1 aligns across 7 bases. This CDR3 spans 14 amino acids. Per the germline V gene, CDR1 is SGHRS and CDR2 is YFSETQ. V was pared by 3 bases and J by 4 bases, with 4 bases of the junction left unmatched. The CDR3 here is CASSSGTDGNTIYF. The CDR3, as DNA: TGCGCCAGCAGCTCCGGGACAGACGGAAACACCATATATTTT. The whole variable domain, filled in from reference TRBV5-1 and TRBJ1-3, reads KAGVTQTPRYLIKTRGQQVTLSCSPISGHRSVSWYQQTPGQGLQFLFEYFSETQRNKGNFPGRFSGRQFSNSRSEMNVSTLELGDSALYLCASSSGTDGNTIYFGEGSWLTVV.

V usage is TRBV2 and J usage is TRBJ1-5; D is undetermined. Germline CDR1 SNHLY, CDR2 FYNNEI. The CDR3 has 13 residues. V was pared by 6 bases and J by 11 bases, with 17 bases between. For the CDR3, the DNA is TGTGCCAGCAGGCTCGACACCATCCTGGCCCAGCATTTT. Residues: CASRLDTILAQHF.

The V gene is TRBV20-1, the J gene TRBJ2-7, with D perhaps matching TRBD1 (6 bases). With 3 bases removed from V and 6 bases from J, the gap between germline ends came to 15 bases. Per the germline V gene, CDR1 is DFQATT and CDR2 is SNEGSKA (reference sequence). The CDR3 extends over 13 amino acids. This chain's CDR3 is CSASSPGAGEQYF. CDR3 in DNA: TGCAGTGCTAGTTCTCCAGGGGCCGGCGAGCAGTACTTC.

In its sample, this clone was seen once. The rearrangement uses TRBV6-5 and TRBJ2-1, with D possibly matching TRBD2 (6 bases). The germline V gene encodes CDR1 MNHEY and CDR2 SVGAGI. This CDR3 contains 13 residues. The V end was cut by 10 bases, the J end by 2 bases, with 12 bases between. The CDR3 reads CATLLATYNEQFF. The DNA for the CDR3 is TGTGCCACCTTACTAGCAACCTACAATGAGCAGTTCTTC.

The V call is TRBV5-1, the J call TRBJ1-6, with D possibly being TRBD1 (5 bases). V shed 0 bases and J shed 3 bases, with 13 bases lying between them. This CDR3 contains 17 residues. Germline CDR1 is SGHRS and CDR2 is YFSETQ. CDR3 nucleotide sequence: TGCGCCAGCAGCTTGGATTCCCGACAGAACTATAATTCACCCCTCCACTTT. Residues: CASSLDSRQNYNSPLHF. The variable domain in full, completed from reference TRBV5-1 and TRBJ1-6, reads KAGVTQTPRYLIKTRGQQVTLSCSPISGHRSVSWYQQTPGQGLQFLFEYFSETQRNKGNFPGRFSGRQFSNSRSEMNVSTLELGDSALYLCASSLDSRQNYNSPLHFGNGTRLTVT.

This clone was recorded a few times. The chain couples TRBV6-6 to TRBJ1-3; 7 bases are shared with TRBD1. Germline V CDR1 and CDR2: MNHNY, SVGAGI (reference sequence). The CDR3 runs 15 residues. V was clipped by 5 bases and J by 1 base; unmatched bases: 5. CDR3 coding DNA: TGTGCCAGCAGTGAGGGGGCGCAATCTGGAAACACCATATATTTT. It yields the protein CASSEGAQSGNTIYF.

The chain recombines TRBV12-3 or TRBV12-4 with TRBJ1-1; D not resolved. The V end lost 8 bases, the J end lost 1 base, and 8 bases lay between the germline ends. There are 12 residues in the CDR3. CDR3 sequence reads: CASLGRNTEAFF. Written as DNA, the CDR3 is TGTGCCAGCCTTGGGAGGAACACTGAAGCTTTCTTT.

The gene calls are TRBV7-3 and TRBJ2-1, with TRBD2 matching 10 bases. V lost 1 base to trimming and J lost 7 bases; unmatched junction nucleotides: 7. Germline values: CDR1 SGHTA, CDR2 FQGTGA. The CDR3 has 16 residues. CDR3 sequence reads: CASSLSLAGGVNEQFF. The CDR3, as DNA: TGTGCCAGCAGCTTAAGTTTAGCGGGGGGCGTGAATGAGCAGTTCTTC.

A note on this clone: Additional DNA sequences in this sample encode the identical CDR3. This sequence joins TRBV5-1 and TRBJ2-5; 12 nucleotides match TRBD2. J was trimmed by 2 bases and V by 0 bases; bases with no gene match: 2. This CDR3 contains 16 residues. The germline V gene encodes CDR1 SGHRS and CDR2 YFSETQ. CDR3 DNA: TGCGCCAGCAGCTTGGGACTAGCGGGGGCACAAGAGACCCAGTACTTC. Its translation is CASSLGLAGAQETQYF.

The chain recombines TRBV5-4 with TRBJ2-7, with D possibly being TRBD2 (5 bases). The CDR3 consists of 12 residues. Per the germline V gene, CDR1 is SGHNT and CDR2 is YYREEE (reference sequence). The V end lost 2 bases, the J end lost 6 bases, and 9 bases lay between the germline ends. The CDR3 sequence: CASSFSGVEQYF. For the CDR3, the DNA is TGTGCCAGCAGCTTTTCCGGGGTCGAGCAGTACTTC.

The chain joins TRBV2 to TRBJ2-2, with TRBD1 as a possible D gene (6 bases). The CDR3 extends over 15 amino acids. Germline V gene lookup returns CDR1 SNHLY and CDR2 FYNNEI. V lost 6 bases and J 6 bases, leaving 17 bases between the germline ends. CDR3 DNA sequence: TGTGCCAGCAGCGAAACCCAGGGGATCGCCGGGGAGCTGTTTTTT. Protein sequence: CASSETQGIAGELFF.

The V and J genes are TRBV19 and TRBJ1-2, with 7 bases identical to TRBD1. The V gene end was trimmed by 5 bases and the J gene end by 4 bases; junction bases not matched to a gene: 7. Germline-derived CDR1 and CDR2 are LNHDA and SQIVND (reference sequence). The CDR3 length is 14 residues. Written as DNA, the CDR3 is TGTGCCAGTAGTCCGGGACAGAGAGTCTATGGCTACACCTTC. Translated: CASSPGQRVYGYTF.

This clone was seen a few times. The V gene is TRBV7-2, the J gene TRBJ1-3; no reliable D call. The CDR3 is 15 amino acids. Germline CDR1 is SGHTA and CDR2 is FQGNSA. V lost 5 bases and J 4 bases, leaving 15 bases between the germline ends. The DNA of the CDR3 is TGTGCCAGCAGCCGCCAAGTCAGTCCGGGAAACACCATATATTTT. This gives the protein CASSRQVSPGNTIYF.

The chain joins TRBV2 to TRBJ1-3; 10 positions agree with TRBD1. CDR1 is SNHLY, CDR2 FYNNEI, per germline. V trimming: 6 bases; J trimming: 4 bases; junction bases outside the gene matches: 9. The CDR3 runs 16 residues. CDR3 sequence (DNA): TGTGCCAGCAGGAGGGGGGACAGGGGCACAGGAAACACCATATATTTT. It encodes CASRRGDRGTGNTIYF.

The V call is TRBV19, the J call TRBJ1-1; D possibly corresponds to TRBD1 (6 bases). Per the germline V gene, CDR1 is LNHDA and CDR2 is SQIVND (reference sequence). This CDR3 region has 13 residues. V dropped 8 bases and J dropped 2 bases, with 12 bases sitting between them. The CDR3 bases are TGTGCCAGTCACCGGGACATCAACACTGAAGCTTTCTTT. As protein: CASHRDINTEAFF.

V and J are TRBV11-2 and TRBJ2-5; 8 positions match TRBD1. The CDR3 sequence is 14 residues long. CDR1 and CDR2 from the germline V gene are SGHAT and FQNNGV. J was trimmed by 5 bases and V by 5 bases; bases with no gene match: 7. The CDR3 here is CASSTTGGLETQYF. In DNA form, the CDR3 reads TGTGCCAGCAGCACAACAGGGGGTTTGGAGACCCAGTACTTC.

The J gene is TRBJ2-1, the V gene TRBV7-2, with TRBD1 matching 7 bases. CDR3 length equals 18 residues. V lost 1 base to trimming and J lost 1 base; unmatched junction nucleotides: 10. Germline CDR1 reads SGHTA; CDR2 reads FQGNSA. CDR3 residues: CASSLDLAGRGSYNEQFF. In DNA form, the CDR3 reads TGTGCCAGCAGCTTAGACCTTGCCGGCAGGGGGTCCTACAATGAGCAGTTCTTC.

The genes are TRBV2 and TRBJ1-5; a possible D gene is TRBD1 (5 bases). This CDR3 is built from 15 residues. The V and J ends lost 5 bases and 2 bases respectively, with 13 bases between them. Germline-derived CDR1 and CDR2 are SNHLY and FYNNEI. DNA for the CDR3: TGTGCCAGCAGTCCAGGGTCTTCGGGCAATCAGCCCCAGCATTTT. Residues: CASSPGSSGNQPQHF. The variable domain in full, with the rest retrieved from reference TRBV2 and TRBJ1-5, is EPEVTQTPSHQVTQMGQEVILRCVPISNHLYFYWYRQILGQKVEFLVSFYNNEISEKSEIFDDQFSVERPDGSNFTLKIRSTKLEDSAMYFCASSPGSSGNQPQHFGDGTRLSIL.

The V call is TRBV5-1, the J call TRBJ2-5, with D maybe TRBD2 (5 bases). The V gene's germline CDR1 is SGHRS and CDR2 YFSETQ. The CDR3 runs 16 residues. The V end lost 0 bases, the J end lost 0 bases, and 12 bases lay between the germline ends. Here the CDR3 reads CASSLAAVGDQETQYF. CDR3 in DNA: TGCGCCAGCAGCTTGGCCGCCGTCGGGGACCAAGAGACCCAGTACTTC.

This chain uses TRBV6-5 with TRBJ2-2; D remains ambiguous. The CDR3 length is 13 residues. The germline V gene encodes CDR1 MNHEY and CDR2 SVGAGI. V lost 2 bases and J lost 2, with 3 bases in between. The CDR3 DNA is TGTGCCAGCAGTTACACAAACACCGGGGAGCTGTTTTTT. Translating it yields CASSYTNTGELFF.

V is TRBV9 and J is TRBJ2-7; a possible D gene is TRBD1 (6 bases). Trimming took off 3 bases at V and 5 bases at J, with 15 bases between the two ends. This CDR3 is 14 amino acids long. The germline V gene has CDR1 SGDLS and CDR2 YYNGEE. The CDR3, as DNA: TGTGCCAGCAGCGGAGGGGCAGGGGAACACGAGCAGTACTTC. This sequence encodes CASSGGAGEHEQYF.

The chain joins TRBV2 to TRBJ1-3; the match to TRBD1 covers 10 bases. Germline-derived CDR1 and CDR2 are SNHLY and FYNNEI. CDR3 length: 15 amino acids. The V and J ends lost 6 bases and 4 bases, in that order; junction bases with no gene match: 6. Written as DNA, the CDR3 is TGTGCCAGCAGACACGGGACAGGGGTAGGAAACACCATATATTTT. This codes for CASRHGTGVGNTIYF.

This clone was seen more than once but under ten times. The rearrangement uses TRBV4-1 and TRBJ2-1; 8 positions agree with TRBD1. V was clipped by 1 base and J by 6 bases; unmatched bases: 2. The CDR3 covers 14 residues. CDR1 and CDR2 (germline): MGHRA, YSYEKL. CDR3 coding DNA: TGCGCCAGCAGCCAAGCTGACAGGGGCAATGAGCAGTTCTTC. Its protein product is CASSQADRGNEQFF.

The J gene is TRBJ1-6, the V gene TRBV6-5; D uncertain. Between the trimmed V and J ends, which lost 11 bases and 4 bases, there was a span of 15 bases. Germline V gene sequence: CDR1 MNHEY, CDR2 SVGAGI. The length of the CDR3 is 14 residues. CDR3 sequence reads: CASGPRNYNSPLHF. For the CDR3, the DNA is TGTGCCTCCGGTCCGCGGAATTATAATTCACCCCTCCACTTT.